A single sample is the source of the 3 T cell receptor beta chains below, sequenced in a study of circulating CD8 cells and anti-PD-1 response in melanoma. Four subsets defined by PD-1 and/or TIGIT were sorted from live CD3+CD8+TCRalphabeta+ cells. Each library started from around 15 ng of total RNA using the QIAseq Immune Repertoire TCR panel. TCRdb used MiXCR to reprocess the reads, holding one entry per CDR3 protein. The sample's table shows 55 to 70 distinct CDR3 sequences. The sequencing used CD8+ T cells from PBMCs, collected at baseline or after one month of anti-PD-1 therapy (not recorded which). The origin of the receptors is a human donor with melanoma.

This clonotype is hyperexpanded (1% or more) within its sample. V usage is TRBV5-6 and J usage is TRBJ2-3; 7 bases are shared with TRBD1. After removal of 3 bases from V and 5 bases from J, the junction contained 3 bases not matched to a gene. CDR3 length: 13 amino acids. Looked up from germline, CDR1 is SGHDT and CDR2 is YYEEEE. The CDR3 sequence: CASSYDRVDTQYF. CDR3 bases: TGTGCCAGCAGCTACGACAGGGTAGATACGCAGTATTTT.

This clonotype was detected only a few times. The rearrangement links TRBV9 to TRBJ1-5; 8 bases align to TRBD1. The V and J ends lost 4 bases and 1 base, in that order; junction bases with no gene match: 4. The CDR3 has 15 residues. Germline V gene data show CDR1 as SGDLS and CDR2 as YYNGEE. DNA of the CDR3: TGTGCCAGCAGCAAAACAGGGGGAAGCAATCAGCCCCAGCATTTT. As protein: CASSKTGGSNQPQHF.

This clonotype qualifies as hyperexpanded. This chain uses TRBV19 with TRBJ2-3, with D tentatively TRBD2 (6 bases). Germline V lookup: CDR1 LNHDA, CDR2 SQIVND (reference sequence). The CDR3 totals 17 residues. V was trimmed by 3 bases and J by 4 bases, leaving 20 bases between them. Here the CDR3 DNA reads TGTGCCAGTAGTATCCTAGGAGGGATGAAGGGGCCAGATACGCAGTATTTT. It is translated as CASSILGGMKGPDTQYF.